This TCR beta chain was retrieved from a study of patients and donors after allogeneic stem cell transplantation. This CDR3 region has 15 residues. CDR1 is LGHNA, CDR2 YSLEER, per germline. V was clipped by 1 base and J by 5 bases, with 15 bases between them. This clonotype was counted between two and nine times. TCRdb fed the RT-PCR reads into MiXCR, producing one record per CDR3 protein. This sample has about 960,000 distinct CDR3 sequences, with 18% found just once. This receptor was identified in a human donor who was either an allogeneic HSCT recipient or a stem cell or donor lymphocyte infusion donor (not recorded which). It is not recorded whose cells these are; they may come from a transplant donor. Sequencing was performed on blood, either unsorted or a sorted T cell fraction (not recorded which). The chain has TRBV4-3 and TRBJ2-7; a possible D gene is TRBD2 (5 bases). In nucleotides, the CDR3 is TGCGCCAGCAGCCAAGGGGCGGGCCAACGCCACGAGCAGTACTTC. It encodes CASSQGAGQRHEQYF.